This T cell receptor (beta chain) is drawn from a study of blood T cell repertoires in COVID-19. Overall study: Acute and convalescent COVID-19 specimens originated in the United States, Italy and Spain. The analysed material was cDNA or gDNA that came from T cells, B-cell-depleted T cells, or PBMCs.

The authors' processing: Nucleated cell counts were estimated from reference gene primer amplification. TCRdb's copy holds only in-frame clones and misses some; the assay was immunoSEQ multiplex PCR. V and J calls plus clone size are reproduced from that table; the DNA served to infer D and trimming. Of approximately 150,000 clones listed, roughly 93% are singletons. Enrollment of patients from Seattle took place during active infection, with longitudinal follow-up. The CDR3 sequence is 15 residues long. Trimming stripped 5 bases from V and 0 bases from J, with 12 bases between. Germline CDR1 is SGHRS and CDR2 is YFSETQ.

This chain joins TRBV5-1 and TRBJ2-1; D is perhaps TRBD1 (6 bases). The sample was peripheral blood. The receptor was derived from an older woman with COVID-19, enrolled during active disease. CDR3 region: CASRDSESSYNEQFF. CDR3 nucleotide sequence: TGCGCCAGCAGGGACAGCGAGAGCTCCTACAATGAGCAGTTCTTC.